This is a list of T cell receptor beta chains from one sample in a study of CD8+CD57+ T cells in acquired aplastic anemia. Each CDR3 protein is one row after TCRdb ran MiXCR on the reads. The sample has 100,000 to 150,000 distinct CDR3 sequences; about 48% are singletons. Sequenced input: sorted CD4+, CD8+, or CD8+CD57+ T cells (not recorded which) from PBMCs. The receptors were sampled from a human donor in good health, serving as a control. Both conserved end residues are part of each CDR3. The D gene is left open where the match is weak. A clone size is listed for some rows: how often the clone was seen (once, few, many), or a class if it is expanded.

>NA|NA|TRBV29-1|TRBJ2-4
TGCAGCGTTGTGGGGATGACGACCAAAAGCATTCAGTACTTC
CSVVGMTTKSIQYF
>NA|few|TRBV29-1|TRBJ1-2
TGCAGCGTTGAATTTCAGGACACCGAGAATGGCTACACCTTC
CSVEFQDTENGYTF
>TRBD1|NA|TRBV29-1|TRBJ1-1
TGCGGCGCGACAGGGACCCTGAACACTGAAGCTCTCTTT
CGATGTLNTEALF
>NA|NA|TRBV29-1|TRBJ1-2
TGCAGCGCTAACAAGGACAGTCCCGACACCTTC
CSANKDSPDTF
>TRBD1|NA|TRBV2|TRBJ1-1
TGTGCCAGCAGAACCCGGGACAGGAGCACTGAAGCTTTCTTT
CASRTRDRSTEAFF
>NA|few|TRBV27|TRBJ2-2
TGTGCCAGCAGTTTCAGAAACACCGGGGAGCTGTTTTTT
CASSFRNTGELFF
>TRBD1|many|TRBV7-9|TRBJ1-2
TGTGCCAGCAGCCGAACGCAGGGGGGCGATGGCTACACCTTC
CASSRTQGGDGYTF
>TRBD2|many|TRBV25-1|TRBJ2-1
TGTGCCAGCAGTCCCAGCGGGGCCTACAATGAGCAGTTCTTC
CASSPSGAYNEQFF
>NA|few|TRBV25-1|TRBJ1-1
TGTGCCAGCAGTGAGTCGGGACACTTGAACACTGAAGCTTTCTTT
CASSESGHLNTEAFF
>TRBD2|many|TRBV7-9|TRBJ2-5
TGTGCCAGCAGCGATACTAGCGGGCGGATGACCCAGTACTTC
CASSDTSGRMTQYF
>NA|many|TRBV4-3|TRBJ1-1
TGCGCCAGCAGCCGACAGACAGCGAACACTGAAGCTTTCTTT
CASSRQTANTEAFF
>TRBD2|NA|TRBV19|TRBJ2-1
TGTGCCAGTAGTAGGGACGGACTAGCGCGTAGGTCCTACAATGAGCAGTTCTTC
CASSRDGLARRSYNEQFF
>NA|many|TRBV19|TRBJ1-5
TGTGCCAGTAGTAAACGAGCCCTTAGCAATCAGCCCCAGCATTTT
CASSKRALSNQPQHF
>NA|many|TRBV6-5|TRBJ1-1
TGTGCCAGCAGCTCACAGGGAGGAACTGAAGCTTTCTTT
CASSSQGGTEAFF
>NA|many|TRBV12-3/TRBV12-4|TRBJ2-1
TGTGCCAGCAGTTTCTCCGGGACGCACAATGAGCAGTTCTTC
CASSFSGTHNEQFF
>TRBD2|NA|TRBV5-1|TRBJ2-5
TGCGCCAGCAGAGGAGAGACTAGCGGGGGGGCCGGGGAGACCCAGTACTTC
CASRGETSGGAGETQYF
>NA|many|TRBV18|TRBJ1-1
TGTGCCAGCTCACCACAACCTAAGCAACAAGCTTTCTTT
CASSPQPKQQAFF
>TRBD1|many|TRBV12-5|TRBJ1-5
TGTGCTAGTGGCGATGACAGGGGAGATTCTCCCCAGCATTTT
CASGDDRGDSPQHF
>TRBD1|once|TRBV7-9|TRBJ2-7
TGTGCCAGCAGCCGAGGGACAGGCTCCTACGAGCAGTACTTC
CASSRGTGSYEQYF
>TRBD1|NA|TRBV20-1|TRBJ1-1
TGCAGTTACTCAGGGGGGGTCGGGAGGACGAACACTGAAGCTTTCTTT
CSYSGGVGRTNTEAFF
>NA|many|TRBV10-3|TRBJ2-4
TGTGCCATCAGTGAGGGACAACTAGCCAAAAACATTCAGTACTTC
CAISEGQLAKNIQYF